This TCR beta chain was captured in a study of blood T cell repertoires in COVID-19. For the study at large: Italy, Spain and the United States were the sources of the convalescent and acute COVID-19 samples. Nucleic acid was either cDNA or gDNA, and it came from T cells, B-cell-depleted T cells, or PBMCs.

In the original processing: Estimation of nucleated cell counts was performed using reference gene primer amplification. Data came from immunoSEQ multiplex PCR; TCRdb stores just in-frame clones and leaves some out. V, J and clone size are taken as reported in that table, and D and trimming were inferred from the DNA itself. The top ten clones hold 2% to 3% of a sample with about 110,000 clones, approximately 88% of them seen once. The TCR was taken from a human donor in a cohort sampled during active COVID-19. Sample: peripheral blood.

The CDR3 region is CASSLDQGAREQYF. The CDR3 DNA is TGCGCCAGCAGCTTGGACCAGGGGGCGCGAGAGCAGTACTTC. V is TRBV5-1 and J is TRBJ2-7; 8 nucleotides line up with TRBD1. CDR3 length: 14 residues. Germline CDR1 SGHRS, CDR2 YFSETQ. With 0 bases clipped from V and 7 bases from J, the junction kept 6 bases outside the gene matches.